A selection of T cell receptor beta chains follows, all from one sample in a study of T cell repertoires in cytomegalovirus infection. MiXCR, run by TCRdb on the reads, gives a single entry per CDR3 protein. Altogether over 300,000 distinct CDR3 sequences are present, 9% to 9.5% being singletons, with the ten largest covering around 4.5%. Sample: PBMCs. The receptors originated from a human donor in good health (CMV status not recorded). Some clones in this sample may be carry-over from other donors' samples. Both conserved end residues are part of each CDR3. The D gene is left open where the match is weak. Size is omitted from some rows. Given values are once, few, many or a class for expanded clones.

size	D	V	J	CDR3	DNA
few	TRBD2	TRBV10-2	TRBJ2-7	CASSESGSGSYEQYF	TGCGCCAGCAGTGAGTCGGGTAGCGGGAGTTACGAGCAGTACTTC
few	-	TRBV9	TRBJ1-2	CASSVEGRARGGYTF	TGTGCCAGCAGCGTAGAGGGCAGGGCCAGAGGTGGCTACACCTTC
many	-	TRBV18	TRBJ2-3	CASSPLPSDTQYF	TGTGCCAGCTCACCACTCCCGTCAGATACGCAGTATTTT
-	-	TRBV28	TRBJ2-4	CASSPMPGNIQYF	TGTGCCAGCAGCCCCATGCCAGGGAACATTCAGTACTTC
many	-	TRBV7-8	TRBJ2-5	CASTSAAGETQYF	TGTGCCAGCACCTCCGCGGCCGGGGAGACCCAGTACTTC
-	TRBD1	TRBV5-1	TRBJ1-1	CASKDRGETEAFF	TGCGCCAGCAAGGACAGGGGAGAAACTGAAGCTTTCTTT
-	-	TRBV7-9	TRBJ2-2	CASSGWNTGEPFF	TGTGCCAGCAGCGGGTGGAACACCGGGGAGCCGTTTTTT
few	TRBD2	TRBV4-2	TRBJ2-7	CASSLLGGGYEQYF	TGTGCCAGCAGCCTCCTCGGGGGGGGCTACGAGCAGTACTTC
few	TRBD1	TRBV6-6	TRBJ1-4	CASTKGGGRGEKLFF	TGTGCCAGCACCAAAGGGGGCGGCAGAGGTGAAAAACTGTTTTTT
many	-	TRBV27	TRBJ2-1	CASSPQLLRTNEQFF	TGTGCCAGCAGTCCTCAATTACTTCGGACCAATGAGCAGTTCTTC
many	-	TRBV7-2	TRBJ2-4	CASSLDSGNNIQYF	TGTGCCAGCAGCTTAGACTCCGGGAATAACATTCAGTACTTC
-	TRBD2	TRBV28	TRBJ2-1	CASSPGTSSVWEQFF	TGTGCCAGCAGTCCCGGGACTAGCAGTGTATGGGAGCAGTTCTTC
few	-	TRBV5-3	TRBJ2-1	CARSLLLVGRDSYNEQFF	TGTGCCAGAAGCTTGCTCCTTGTGGGAAGAGACTCCTACAATGAGCAGTTCTTC
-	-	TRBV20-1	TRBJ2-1	CSASFGGEANEQFF	TGCAGTGCTAGTTTTGGGGGAGAGGCCAATGAGCAGTTCTTC
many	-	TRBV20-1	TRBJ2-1	CSARERGRHYNEQFF	TGCAGTGCTAGAGAGCGAGGACGCCACTACAATGAGCAGTTCTTC
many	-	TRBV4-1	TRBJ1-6	CASSQDRGSSYNSPLHF	TGCGCCAGCAGCCAAGATCGGGGGAGCTCCTATAATTCACCCCTCCACTTT
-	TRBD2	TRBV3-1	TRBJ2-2	CASRRASGNTGELFF	TGTGCCAGCAGACGGGCTAGCGGGAACACCGGGGAGCTGTTTTTT
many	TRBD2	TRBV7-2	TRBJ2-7	CASRDRAGGVYEQYF	TGTGCCAGCAGAGACAGGGCGGGGGGGGTCTACGAGCAGTACTTC
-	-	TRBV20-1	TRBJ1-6	CSADNPTGGSPLHF	TGCAGTGCCGATAACCCCACCGGGGGATCACCCCTCCACTTT
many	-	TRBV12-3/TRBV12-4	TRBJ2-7	CASSPVPGRMDRQYF	TGTGCCAGCAGTCCCGTTCCGGGGAGGATGGATCGGCAGTACTTC
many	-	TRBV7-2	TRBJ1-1	CASSLAKGGTEAFF	TGTGCCAGCAGCTTAGCTAAGGGGGGGACTGAAGCTTTCTTT
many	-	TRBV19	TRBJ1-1	CASRRHHLVTEAFF	TGTGCCAGTAGGAGACACCACTTGGTAACTGAAGCTTTCTTT
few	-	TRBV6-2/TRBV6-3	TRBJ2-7	CASSYTENYEQYF	TGTGCCAGCAGTTACACCGAAAACTACGAGCAGTACTTC
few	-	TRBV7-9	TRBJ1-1	CASSFKETEAFF	TGTGCCAGCAGCTTTAAAGAGACTGAAGCTTTCTTT
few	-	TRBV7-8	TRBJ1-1	CASSLARGRAFF	TGTGCCAGCAGCTTAGCGAGGGGGAGAGCTTTCTTT
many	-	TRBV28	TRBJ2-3	CASSLYPTITDTQYF	TGTGCCAGCAGTTTATACCCCACTATCACAGATACGCAGTATTTT
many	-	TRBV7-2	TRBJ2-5	CASSLTAQETQYF	TGTGCCAGCAGCCTTACAGCTCAAGAGACCCAGTACTTC
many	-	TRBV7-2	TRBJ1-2	CASSPQGAIANYGYTF	TGTGCCAGCAGCCCCCAGGGAGCAATAGCTAACTATGGCTACACCTTC
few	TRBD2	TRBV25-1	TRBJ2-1	CASSEGREAGYNEQFF	TGTGCCAGCAGTGAGGGGCGGGAGGCGGGGTACAATGAGCAGTTCTTC
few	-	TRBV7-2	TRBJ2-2	CASSLGYRKFFSGELFF	TGTGCCAGCAGCTTAGGCTACAGGAAATTTTTCTCCGGGGAGCTGTTTTTT
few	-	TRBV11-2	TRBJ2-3	CASSLVRKDTQYF	TGTGCCAGCAGCTTAGTCCGGAAAGATACGCAGTATTTT
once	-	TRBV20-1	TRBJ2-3	CSALWAAPSTDTQYF	TGCAGTGCTCTCTGGGCAGCGCCATCAACAGATACGCAGTATTTT
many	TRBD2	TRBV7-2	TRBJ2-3	CASSRLLAGLTDTQYF	TGTGCCAGCAGCCGATTACTAGCGGGGCTCACAGATACGCAGTATTTT
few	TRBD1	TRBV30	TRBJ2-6	CAWWTGSGANVLTF	TGTGCCTGGTGGACAGGGTCTGGGGCCAACGTCCTGACTTTC
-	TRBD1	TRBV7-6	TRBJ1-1	CASSPGQGARWTEAFF	TGTGCCAGCAGCCCGGGACAGGGGGCGAGGTGGACTGAAGCTTTCTTT
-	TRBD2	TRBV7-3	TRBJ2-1	CASSLGLAGAGEQFF	TGTGCCAGCAGCCTGGGACTAGCGGGAGCCGGCGAGCAGTTCTTC
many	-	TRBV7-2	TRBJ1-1	CASSLLVLNTEAFF	TGTGCCAGCAGCTTACTGGTGTTGAACACTGAAGCTTTCTTT
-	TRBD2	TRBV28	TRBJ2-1	CASSSGTSGRAEQFF	TGTGCCAGCAGTTCCGGGACTAGCGGGAGGGCTGAGCAGTTCTTC
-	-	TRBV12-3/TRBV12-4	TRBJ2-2	CASNWGGDGELFF	TGTGCCAGCAATTGGGGTGGTGACGGGGAGCTGTTTTTT
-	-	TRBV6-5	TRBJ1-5	CASSGGGAWNQPQHF	TGTGCCAGCTCGGGGGGGGGGGCATGGAATCAGCCCCAGCATTTT
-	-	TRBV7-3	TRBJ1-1	CASSSRHRNTEAFF	TGTGCCAGCAGCTCAAGGCACAGGAACACTGAAGCTTTCTTT
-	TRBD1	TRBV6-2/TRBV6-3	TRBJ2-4	CASSYTSQGAAKNIQYF	TGTGCCAGCAGTTACACCTCACAGGGGGCGGCCAAAAACATTCAGTACTTC
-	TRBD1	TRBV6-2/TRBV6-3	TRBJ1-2	CASGQATVGRNYGYTF	TGTGCCAGTGGACAGGCGACCGTCGGACGTAACTATGGCTACACCTTC
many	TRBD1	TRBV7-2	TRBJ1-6	CASSLRQGRTRGNSPLHF	TGTGCCAGCAGCTTACGACAGGGTCGCACCCGGGGTAATTCACCCCTCCACTTT
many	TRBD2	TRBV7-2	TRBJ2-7	CASSSRSGGFYEQYF	TGTGCCAGCAGTTCCCGTAGCGGGGGGTTTTACGAGCAGTACTTC
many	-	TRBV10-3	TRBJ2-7	CATRTEAYEQYF	TGTGCCACCCGGACAGAGGCCTACGAGCAGTACTTC
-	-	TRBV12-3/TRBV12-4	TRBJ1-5	CASSWTVSNQPQHF	TGTGCCAGCAGTTGGACAGTTAGCAATCAGCCCCAGCATTTT
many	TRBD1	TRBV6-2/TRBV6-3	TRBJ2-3	CASSRSTGALTDTQYF	TGTGCCAGCAGTCGATCGACAGGGGCCCTCACAGATACGCAGTATTTT